This TCR beta chain is drawn from a study of blood T cell repertoires in COVID-19. Authors' methods: Nucleated cell number was recorded as an estimate derived from reference gene primer amplification. Repertoires were generated with immunoSEQ multiplex PCR, while TCRdb's copy carries only in-frame clones and drops some. Clonal size and the V and J genes are those of that table, whereas D and trimming came from the DNA. The data contain some 150,000 clones, 80% to 85% of them singletons. Residents of 20 to 25 US areas, aged 18 to 89 years, made up the participants. Within the 2 weeks before study entry, each person in the exposed group met a COVID-19 case. The receptor was derived from a woman between 45 and 60 years old who had been exposed to COVID-19. Sequences were obtained from PBMCs or T cells enriched from blood (not recorded which).

The CDR3 DNA reads TGTGCCAGCAGCCAAGTGAGGTCGAGCGAGCAGTACTTC. As protein: CASSQVRSSEQYF. This chain links TRBV3-1 (or the pseudogene TRBV3-2) with TRBJ2-7; D is uncertain. The CDR3 totals 13 residues. Germline assignment: CDR1 LGHDT and CDR2 YNNKEL (reference sequence). V lost 1 base and J lost 6, with 10 bases in between.